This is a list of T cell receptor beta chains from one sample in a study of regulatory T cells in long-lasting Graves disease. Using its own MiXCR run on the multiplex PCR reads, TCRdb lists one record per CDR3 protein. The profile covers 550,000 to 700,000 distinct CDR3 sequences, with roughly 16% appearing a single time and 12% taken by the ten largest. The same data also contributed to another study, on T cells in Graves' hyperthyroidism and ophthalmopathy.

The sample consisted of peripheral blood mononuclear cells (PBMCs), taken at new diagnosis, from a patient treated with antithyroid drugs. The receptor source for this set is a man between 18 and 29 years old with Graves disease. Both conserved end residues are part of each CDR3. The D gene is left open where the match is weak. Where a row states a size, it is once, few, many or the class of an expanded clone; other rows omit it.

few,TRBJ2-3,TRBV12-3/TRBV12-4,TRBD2,CASSSPGTHGGLPDTQYF,TGTGCCAGCAGCTCCCCCGGGACCCACGGGGGGTTGCCAGATACGCAGTATTTT
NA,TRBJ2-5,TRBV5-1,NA,CASRRTQTRGSQETQYF,TGCGCCAGCAGGAGGACCCAAACTAGGGGGTCCCAAGAGACCCAGTACTTC
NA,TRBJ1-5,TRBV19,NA,CASSLTGTQSNQPQHF,TGTGCCAGTAGCTTGACGGGGACACAAAGCAATCAGCCCCAGCATTTT
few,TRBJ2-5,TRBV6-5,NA,CASSSSTGSSVAQYF,TGTGCCAGCAGTTCGTCAACGGGTTCTTCGGTGGCCCAGTACTTC
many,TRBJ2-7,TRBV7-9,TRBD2,CASSYGLAASSYEQYF,TGTGCCAGCAGCTACGGACTAGCGGCGAGCTCCTACGAGCAGTACTTC
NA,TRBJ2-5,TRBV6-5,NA,CASSLMVSGETQYF,TGTGCCAGCAGTTTAATGGTGTCCGGAGAGACCCAGTACTTC
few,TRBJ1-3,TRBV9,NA,CASSVGAISGNTIYF,TGTGCCAGCAGCGTAGGGGCCATCTCTGGAAACACCATATATTTT
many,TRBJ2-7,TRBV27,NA,CASSLLGAQRAYEQYF,TGTGCCAGCAGTTTATTAGGTGCCCAGCGGGCCTACGAGCAGTACTTC
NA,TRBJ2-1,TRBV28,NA,CASRQDTSYNEQFF,TGTGCCAGCAGACAGGACACCTCCTACAATGAGCAGTTCTTC
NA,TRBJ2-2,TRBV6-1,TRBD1,CASSEYPGGLAGELFF,TGTGCCAGCAGTGAATACCCAGGGGGTTTGGCCGGGGAGCTGTTTTTT
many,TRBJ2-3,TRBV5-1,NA,CASSLIPPDTQYF,TGCGCCAGCAGCTTGATCCCCCCAGATACGCAGTATTTT
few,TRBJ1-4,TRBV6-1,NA,CASSPSDSREKLFF,TGTGCCAGCAGCCCATCCGACAGTCGGGAAAAACTGTTTTTT
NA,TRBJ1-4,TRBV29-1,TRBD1,CSIRQGNEKLFF,TGCAGCATCCGACAGGGGAATGAAAAACTGTTTTTT
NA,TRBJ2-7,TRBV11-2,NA,CASNSGGYSSYEQYF,TGTGCCAGCAATTCGGGCGGTTATAGCTCCTACGAGCAGTACTTC
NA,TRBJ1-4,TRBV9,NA,CASSPRDSGEKLFF,TGTGCCAGCAGCCCGCGTGACAGTGGCGAAAAACTGTTTTTT
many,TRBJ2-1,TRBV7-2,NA,CASSLVPGGREQFF,TGTGCCAGCAGCTTAGTCCCAGGCGGCAGAGAGCAGTTCTTC
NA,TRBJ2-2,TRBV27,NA,CASSFRGASLLGTGELFF,TGTGCCAGCAGTTTTCGGGGGGCGTCCCTACTTGGCACCGGGGAGCTGTTTTTT
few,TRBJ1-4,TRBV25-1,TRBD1,CASSEGSADRLREKLFF,TGTGCCAGCAGTGAAGGGTCGGCGGACAGGTTAAGAGAAAAACTGTTTTTT
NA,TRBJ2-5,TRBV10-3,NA,CTIRRSTGEETQYF,TGTACCATCAGGAGGTCGACGGGGGAAGAGACCCAGTACTTC
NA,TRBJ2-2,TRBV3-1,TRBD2,CATRQRGGPYTGELFF,TGTGCCACCCGACAACGGGGGGGACCTTACACCGGGGAGCTGTTTTTT
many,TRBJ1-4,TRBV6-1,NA,CASSELGQIRDNEKLFF,TGTGCCAGCAGTGAATTGGGTCAGATCCGGGATAATGAAAAACTGTTTTTT
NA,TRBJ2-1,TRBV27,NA,CASSRRDNEQFF,TGTGCCAGCAGTCGCAGAGACAATGAGCAGTTCTTC
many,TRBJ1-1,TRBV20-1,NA,CSARPGRRNTEAFF,TGCAGTGCTCGTCCGGGACGGAGGAACACTGAAGCTTTCTTT
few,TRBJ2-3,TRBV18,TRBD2,CASSPILAGDRGLDTQYF,TGTGCCAGCTCACCTATCCTAGCGGGAGACCGTGGACTAGATACGCAGTATTTT
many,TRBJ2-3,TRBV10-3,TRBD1,CATAYDQTRGPADTQYF,TGTGCCACTGCTTATGACCAAACAAGGGGGCCCGCAGATACGCAGTATTTT
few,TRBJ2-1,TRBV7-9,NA,CASSPLRGHEQFF,TGTGCCAGCAGTCCCCTCAGGGGCCATGAGCAGTTCTTC
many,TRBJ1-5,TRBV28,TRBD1,CASSPTGFGNQPQHF,TGTGCCAGCAGTCCGACAGGGTTTGGCAATCAGCCCCAGCATTTT
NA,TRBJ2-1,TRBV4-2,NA,CASSPNLGSYNEQFF,TGTGCCAGCAGCCCCAATTTGGGGTCCTACAATGAGCAGTTCTTC
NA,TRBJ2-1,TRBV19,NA,CASSGGTGSEQFF,TGTGCCAGTAGTGGCGGGACTGGTTCTGAGCAGTTCTTC
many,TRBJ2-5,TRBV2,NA,CASSVWVGQETQYF,TGTGCCAGCAGTGTATGGGTTGGTCAAGAGACCCAGTACTTC
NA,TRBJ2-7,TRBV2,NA,CASSEGTSGSCEQYF,TGTGCCAGCAGTGAGGGGACATCGGGCTCCTGCGAGCAGTACTTC
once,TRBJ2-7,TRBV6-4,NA,CASSDAVTYEQYF,TGTGCCAGCAGTGACGCAGTTACCTACGAGCAGTACTTC